This T cell receptor (beta chain) was captured in a study of regulatory T cells. Regarding the study as a whole: Hydrophobic residues at CDR3 positions 6 and 7 were enriched in conventional CD4+ T cells of CD3G-deficient patients. Skewed V and J usage and few unique V-J pairs marked patient repertoires, most in Tregs.

The primer mix had 52 TRBV and 13 TRBJ primers. Clones were sequenced by immunoSEQ multiplex PCR, and TCRdb holds only the in-frame ones, with some missing. The sample shows around 29,000 clones, over 90% of them seen only once. Every patient with CD3G deficiency had evidence of autoimmunity. Patients aged 2 to 39 years had fewer naive and more memory CD4+ and CD8+ T cells. Sorting split CD4+ cells into CD25-high CD127-low Tregs and CD25-low CD127-high conventional T cells. There are 13 residues in the CDR3. Per the germline V gene, CDR1 is MDHEN and CDR2 is SYDVKM. Trimming took 10 bases from V and 2 from J, leaving 15 bases between them. In regard to this clone: The antigen is undetermined.

The TCR sequence derives from a child aged 2-9 years with CD3G deficiency. This chain connects TRBV28 to TRBJ2-7; no definite D call. What was sequenced was conventional CD4+ T cells sorted from blood. The CDR3 loop reads CATRRQLTYEQYF. The CDR3 region has the DNA TGTGCCACTAGAAGGCAGTTAACCTACGAGCAGTACTTC.